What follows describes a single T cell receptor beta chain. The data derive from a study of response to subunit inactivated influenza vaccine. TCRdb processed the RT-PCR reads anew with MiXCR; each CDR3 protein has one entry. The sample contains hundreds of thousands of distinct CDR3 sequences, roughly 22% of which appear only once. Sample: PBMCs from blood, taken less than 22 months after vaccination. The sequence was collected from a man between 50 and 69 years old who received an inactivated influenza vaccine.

CDR3 region: CASRTGGSVGSGQFF. CDR3 DNA: TGTGCCAGTAGGACAGGGGGCTCGGTCGGGTCGGGGCAGTTCTTC. The rearrangement links TRBV19 to TRBJ2-1; 10 bases map to TRBD1. Per the germline V gene, CDR1 is LNHDA and CDR2 is SQIVND (reference sequence). CDR3 length: 15 amino acids. Unmatched junction bases numbered 14, after V lost 6 bases and J lost 12 bases.